The rows below give T cell receptor beta chains drawn from one sample of a study of T cell changes during pregnancy in multiple sclerosis. Produced via immunoSEQ multiplex PCR; TCRdb's table is partial and in-frame only. The sample shows under 75,000 clones, more than 90% of them seen only once. Source: peripheral blood, taken in the first trimester of pregnancy. The receptors shown here come from a female donor with multiple sclerosis, enrolled in a pregnancy study. Both conserved end residues are part of each CDR3. A D gene is named only where the DNA matches it firmly. The size entry is marked missing in some rows and otherwise reads once, few, many or a size class.

CDR3 protein: CASSDLGRGTRSNNEQFF
CDR3 DNA: TGTGCCAGCAGTGACCTAGGGAGGGGGACAAGAAGTAACAATGAGCAGTTCTTC
D gene: NA
J gene: TRBJ2-1
V gene: TRBV6-1
clone size: NA

CDR3 protein: CASTKNSPGGGTGELFF
CDR3 DNA: TGTGCCAGCACCAAAAACTCCCCGGGGGGCGGCACCGGGGAGCTGTTTTTT
D gene: NA
J gene: TRBJ2-2
V gene: TRBV7-2
clone size: NA

CDR3 protein: CASSHLDSYEQYF
CDR3 DNA: TGTGCCAGCAGCCACCTTGACAGTTACGAGCAGTACTTC
D gene: NA
J gene: TRBJ2-7
V gene: TRBV16
clone size: NA

CDR3 protein: CASSAGQNYNEQFF
CDR3 DNA: TGTGCCAGCAGCGCCGGACAGAACTACAATGAGCAGTTCTTC
D gene: NA
J gene: TRBJ2-1
V gene: TRBV6-5
clone size: once

CDR3 protein: CSVTGDLTDTQYF
CDR3 DNA: TGCAGCGTTACAGGGGACCTCACAGATACGCAGTATTTT
D gene: TRBD1
J gene: TRBJ2-3
V gene: TRBV29-1
clone size: NA

CDR3 protein: CASSHILGAARGTQYF
CDR3 DNA: TGTGCCAGCAGCCACATTCTCGGCGCCGCGCGAGGGACCCAGTACTTC
D gene: NA
J gene: TRBJ2-5
V gene: TRBV7-8
clone size: NA

CDR3 protein: CASRPGRGQGAGGTEAFF
CDR3 DNA: TGTGCCAGCAGACCCGGGAGAGGACAGGGGGCTGGTGGCACTGAAGCTTTCTTT
D gene: TRBD1
J gene: TRBJ1-1
V gene: TRBV5-4
clone size: NA

CDR3 protein: CASSLQGSPLHF
CDR3 DNA: TGTGCCAGCAGCCTGCAGGGATCGCCCCTCCACTTT
D gene: NA
J gene: TRBJ1-6
V gene: TRBV27
clone size: NA

CDR3 protein: CASSPSRGSYEQYF
CDR3 DNA: TGTGCCAGCAGTCCTAGCAGAGGCTCCTACGAGCAGTACTTC
D gene: NA
J gene: TRBJ2-7
V gene: TRBV27
clone size: NA

CDR3 protein: CASSYTRSDREGGYTF
CDR3 DNA: TGTGCCAGCAGTTACACCCGCTCAGACAGGGAAGGGGGCTACACCTTC
D gene: TRBD1
J gene: TRBJ1-2
V gene: TRBV6-5
clone size: NA

CDR3 protein: CASSFHGRPQETQYF
CDR3 DNA: TGTGCCAGCAGTTTTCACGGGAGGCCCCAAGAGACCCAGTACTTC
D gene: TRBD2
J gene: TRBJ2-5
V gene: TRBV28
clone size: NA

CDR3 protein: CASSSKQDYEQYF
CDR3 DNA: TGCGCCAGCAGCTCGAAACAGGACTACGAGCAGTACTTC
D gene: NA
J gene: TRBJ2-7
V gene: TRBV5-1
clone size: NA

CDR3 protein: CAWSVRRHKVNYGYTF
CDR3 DNA: TGTGCCTGGAGTGTACGGCGGCACAAAGTTAACTATGGCTACACCTTC
D gene: NA
J gene: TRBJ1-2
V gene: TRBV30
clone size: once

CDR3 protein: CATSREQYPLLSSYNEQFF
CDR3 DNA: TGTGCCACCAGCAGAGAACAGTACCCACTTCTGAGCTCCTACAATGAGCAGTTCTTC
D gene: NA
J gene: TRBJ2-1
V gene: TRBV15
clone size: once

CDR3 protein: CASSQAGGQGNYGYTF
CDR3 DNA: TGTGCCAGCAGCCAAGCAGGGGGACAGGGAAACTATGGCTACACCTTC
D gene: TRBD1
J gene: TRBJ1-2
V gene: TRBV14
clone size: NA

CDR3 protein: CASSGAGTGAYGYTF
CDR3 DNA: TGCGCCAGCAGCGGAGCCGGGACAGGGGCGTATGGCTACACCTTC
D gene: TRBD1
J gene: TRBJ1-2
V gene: TRBV5-1
clone size: NA

CDR3 protein: CASSPRGGASGKTSYNEQFF
CDR3 DNA: TGTGCCAGCAGCCCAAGGGGGGGGGCTAGCGGGAAAACCTCCTACAATGAGCAGTTCTTC
D gene: TRBD2
J gene: TRBJ2-1
V gene: TRBV9
clone size: NA

CDR3 protein: CASSVGHLQGRNSPLHF
CDR3 DNA: TGTGCCAGCAGCGTAGGCCACCTACAGGGAAGGAATTCACCCCTCCACTTT
D gene: NA
J gene: TRBJ1-6
V gene: TRBV9
clone size: NA

CDR3 protein: CASGPFRSTGELFF
CDR3 DNA: TGTGCCAGCGGTCCATTCCGGAGCACCGGGGAGCTGTTTTTT
D gene: NA
J gene: TRBJ2-2
V gene: TRBV25-1
clone size: NA

CDR3 protein: CASSLRQGKQPQHF
CDR3 DNA: TGTGCCAGCAGCTTAAGGCAGGGGAAGCAGCCCCAGCATTTT
D gene: NA
J gene: TRBJ1-5
V gene: TRBV5-5
clone size: NA

CDR3 protein: CASRRAGISTDTQYF
CDR3 DNA: TGTGCCAGTCGGAGGGCGGGAATCAGCACAGATACGCAGTATTTT
D gene: NA
J gene: TRBJ2-3
V gene: TRBV19
clone size: once

CDR3 protein: CASSLGIQGPGELFF
CDR3 DNA: TGTGCCAGCAGCTTAGGGATACAGGGACCCGGGGAGCTGTTTTTT
D gene: NA
J gene: TRBJ2-2
V gene: TRBV11-3
clone size: NA